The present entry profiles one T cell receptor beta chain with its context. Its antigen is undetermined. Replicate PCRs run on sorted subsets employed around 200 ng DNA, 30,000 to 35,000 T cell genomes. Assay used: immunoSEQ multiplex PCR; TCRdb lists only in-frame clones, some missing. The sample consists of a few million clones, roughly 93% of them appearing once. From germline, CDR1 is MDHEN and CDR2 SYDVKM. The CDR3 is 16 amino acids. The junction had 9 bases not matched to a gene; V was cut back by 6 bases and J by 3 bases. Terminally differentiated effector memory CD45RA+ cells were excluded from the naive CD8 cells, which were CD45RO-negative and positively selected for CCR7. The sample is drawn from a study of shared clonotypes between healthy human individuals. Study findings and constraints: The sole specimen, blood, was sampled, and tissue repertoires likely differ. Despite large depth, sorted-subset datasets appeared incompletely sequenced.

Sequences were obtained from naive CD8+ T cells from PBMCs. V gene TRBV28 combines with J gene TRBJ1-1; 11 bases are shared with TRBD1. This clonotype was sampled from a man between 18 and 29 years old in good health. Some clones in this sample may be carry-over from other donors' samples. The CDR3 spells CASRRDRGGWDTEAFF. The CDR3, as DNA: TGTGCCAGCAGGCGGGACAGGGGGGGATGGGACACTGAAGCTTTCTTT.